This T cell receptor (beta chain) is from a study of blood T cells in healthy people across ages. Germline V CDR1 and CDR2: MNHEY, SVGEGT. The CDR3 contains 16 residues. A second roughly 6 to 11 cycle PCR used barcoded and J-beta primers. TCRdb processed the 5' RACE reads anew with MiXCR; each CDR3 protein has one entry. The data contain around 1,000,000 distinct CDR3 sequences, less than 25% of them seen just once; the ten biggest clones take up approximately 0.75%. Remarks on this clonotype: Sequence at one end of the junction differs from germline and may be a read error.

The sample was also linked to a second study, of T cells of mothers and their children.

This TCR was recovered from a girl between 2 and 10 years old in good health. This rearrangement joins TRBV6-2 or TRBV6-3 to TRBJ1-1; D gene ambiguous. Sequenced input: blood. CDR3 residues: CVSSYSAGGSNTEAFF. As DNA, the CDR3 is TGTGTCAGCAGTTACTCGGCCGGAGGCTCGAACACTGAAGCTTTCTTT.